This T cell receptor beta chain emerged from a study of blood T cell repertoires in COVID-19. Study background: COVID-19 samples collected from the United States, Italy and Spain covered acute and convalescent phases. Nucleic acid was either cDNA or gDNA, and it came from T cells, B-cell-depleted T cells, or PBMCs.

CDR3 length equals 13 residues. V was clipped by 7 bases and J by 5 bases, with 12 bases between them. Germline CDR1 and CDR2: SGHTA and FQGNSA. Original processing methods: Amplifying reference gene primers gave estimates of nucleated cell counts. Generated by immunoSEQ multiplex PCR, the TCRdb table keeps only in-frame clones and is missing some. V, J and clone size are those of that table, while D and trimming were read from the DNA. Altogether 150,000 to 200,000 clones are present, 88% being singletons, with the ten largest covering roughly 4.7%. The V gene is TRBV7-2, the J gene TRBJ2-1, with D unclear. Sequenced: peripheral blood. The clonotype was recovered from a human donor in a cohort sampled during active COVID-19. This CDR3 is CASTRSRNNEQFF. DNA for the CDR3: TGTGCCAGCACCAGATCTAGAAACAATGAGCAGTTCTTC.